This paragraph reports one T cell receptor (beta chain). The antigen is unknown. Assay used: immunoSEQ multiplex PCR; TCRdb lists only in-frame clones, some missing. The repertoire holds around 88,000 clones, with under 90% as singletons. Germline V gene lookup returns CDR1 LGHDT and CDR2 YNNKEL (reference sequence). V lost 1 base and J 1 base, leaving 17 bases between the germline ends. The CDR3 is 18 amino acids. The data were obtained in a study of T cell responses to AZD1222 COVID-19 vaccine. Study-wide results and caveats: Only a handful of AZD1222 recipients, five to seven in all, had baseline seropositivity. Scientists sampled the repertoires only once the peak T cell response had passed. Donors, mostly white British, included more females; clonal diversity was possibly underestimated. Nearly half of spike-specific TCRs reportedly go after variant regions that carry no mutations.

The receptor was isolated from an adult in good health. The chain uses TRBV3-1 (or the pseudogene TRBV3-2) and TRBJ2-4, with TRBD2 as a possible D gene (6 bases). Material: peripheral blood, obtained on day 0 of MenACWY control vaccination. The CDR3 spells CASSQVYQGGVAKNIQYF. CDR3 nucleotides: TGTGCCAGCAGCCAAGTTTATCAGGGAGGTGTCGCCAAAAACATTCAGTACTTC.